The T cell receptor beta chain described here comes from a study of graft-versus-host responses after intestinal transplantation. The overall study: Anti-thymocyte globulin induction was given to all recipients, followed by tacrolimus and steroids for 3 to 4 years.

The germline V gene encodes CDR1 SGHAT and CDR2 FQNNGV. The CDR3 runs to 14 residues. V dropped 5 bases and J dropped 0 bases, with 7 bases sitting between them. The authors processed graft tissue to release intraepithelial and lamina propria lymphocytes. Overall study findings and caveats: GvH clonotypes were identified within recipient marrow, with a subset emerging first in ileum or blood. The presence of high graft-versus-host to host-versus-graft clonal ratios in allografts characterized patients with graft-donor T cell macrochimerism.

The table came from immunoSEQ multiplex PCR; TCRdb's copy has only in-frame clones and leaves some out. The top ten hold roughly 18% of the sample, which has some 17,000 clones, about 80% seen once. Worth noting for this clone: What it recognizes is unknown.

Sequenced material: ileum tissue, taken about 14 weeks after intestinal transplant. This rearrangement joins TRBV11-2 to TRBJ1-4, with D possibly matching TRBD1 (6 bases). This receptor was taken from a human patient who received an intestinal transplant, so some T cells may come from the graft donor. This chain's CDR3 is CASSRDTTNEKLFF. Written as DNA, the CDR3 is TGTGCCAGCAGCCGGGACACAACTAATGAAAAACTGTTTTTT.